The entry that follows covers one T cell receptor (beta chain) sequence. V shed 5 bases and J 1 base; nucleotides not matched to a gene: 9. The CDR3 spans 17 residues. The germline V gene encodes CDR1 MDHEN and CDR2 SYDVKM. The data were taken from a study of tumor-infiltrating lymphocytes in primary liver carcinoma. Between about 20 and 30 mg of unsorted bulk tissue served as the source from which RNA and DNA were co-extracted. Reverse transcription of 500 ng total RNA with a constant-region primer produced TCR beta cDNA. Library construction for TCR beta comprised three nested multiplex PCR rounds performed with slightly modified ARM-PCR. The study ran its first two PCR rounds for nine to ten cycles each, using TRBV1-TRBV30 forward primers and a C-beta reverse primer. TCRdb processed the multiplex PCR reads anew with MiXCR; each CDR3 protein has one entry. The sample has approximately 76,000 distinct CDR3 sequences; 60% to 80% are singletons.

The TCR originated in an older woman with primary liver carcinoma and hepatitis B virus infection. The J gene is TRBJ2-3, the V gene TRBV28; 10 bases line up with TRBD2. The sample consisted of liver tumor tissue from sampling region 4. Specified subset: tumor region T4, right-lateral pole. Here the CDR3 DNA reads TGTGCCAGCAGTCCACCGACTAGCGGGCATGGCACAGATACGCAGTATTTT. Protein product: CASSPPTSGHGTDTQYF.